Described below is a single TCR beta chain sequence and its context. The entirety of the isolated RNA underwent reverse transcription, so expressed TCRB transcripts were sequenced. Some clones are missing from TCRdb's copy, which holds only in-frame ones; the method was immunoSEQ multiplex PCR. The table has 310,000 or so clones, 9.5% to 11% seen once; the top ten hold 0.015%. This sample was taken from a study of beta chain features in type 1 diabetes. The CDR3 is 17 amino acids. V gave up 1 base and J gave up 0 bases; unmatched junction bases: 8. Germline V gene data show CDR1 as KGHSH and CDR2 as LQKENI.

The chain combines TRBV18 with TRBJ2-7; 8 bases fit TRBD2. Sequencing was performed on naive CD4+ T cells from blood. The TCR sequence derives from a woman under 40 in good health. The CDR3 DNA follows: TGTGCCAGCTCACCACAATTTAGCGGGGACAACTCCTACGAGCAGTACTTC. Translated, it gives CASSPQFSGDNSYEQYF. Complete variable domain (other parts from reference TRBV18 and TRBJ2-7): NAGVMQNPRHLVRRRGQEARLRCSPMKGHSHVYWYRQLPEEGLKFMVYLQKENIIDESGMPKERFSAEFPKEGPSILRIQQVVRGDSAAYFCASSPQFSGDNSYEQYFGPGTRLTVT.